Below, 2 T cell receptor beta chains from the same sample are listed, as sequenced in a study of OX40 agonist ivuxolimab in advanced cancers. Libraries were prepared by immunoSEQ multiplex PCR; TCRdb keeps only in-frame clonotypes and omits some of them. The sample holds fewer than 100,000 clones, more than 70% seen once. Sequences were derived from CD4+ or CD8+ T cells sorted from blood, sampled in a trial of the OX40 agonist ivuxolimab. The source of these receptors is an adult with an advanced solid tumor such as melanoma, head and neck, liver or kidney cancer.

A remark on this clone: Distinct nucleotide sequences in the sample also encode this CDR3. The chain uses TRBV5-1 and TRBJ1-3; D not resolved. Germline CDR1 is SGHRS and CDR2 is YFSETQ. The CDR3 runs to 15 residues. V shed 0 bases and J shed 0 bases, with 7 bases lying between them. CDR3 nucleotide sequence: TGCGCCAGCAGCTTGGATGGGAGCTCTGGAAACACCATATATTTT. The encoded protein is CASSLDGSSGNTIYF.

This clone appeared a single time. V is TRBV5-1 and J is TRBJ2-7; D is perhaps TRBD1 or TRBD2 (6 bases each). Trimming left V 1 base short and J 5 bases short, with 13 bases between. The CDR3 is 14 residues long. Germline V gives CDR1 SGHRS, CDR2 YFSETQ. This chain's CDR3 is CASSLRGDSNEQYF. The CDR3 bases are TGCGCCAGCAGCTTGAGGGGGGATTCCAACGAGCAGTACTTC.